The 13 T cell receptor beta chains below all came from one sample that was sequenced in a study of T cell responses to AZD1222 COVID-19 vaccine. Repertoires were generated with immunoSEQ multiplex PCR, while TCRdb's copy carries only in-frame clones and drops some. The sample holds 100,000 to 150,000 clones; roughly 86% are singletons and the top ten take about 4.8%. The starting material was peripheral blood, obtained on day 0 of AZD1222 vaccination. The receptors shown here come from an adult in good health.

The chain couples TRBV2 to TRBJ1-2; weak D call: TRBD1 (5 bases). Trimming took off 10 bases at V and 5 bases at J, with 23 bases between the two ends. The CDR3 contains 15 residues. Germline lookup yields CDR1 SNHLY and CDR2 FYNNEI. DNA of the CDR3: TGTGCCACCTCGGGAGGGGCTAGGTACGGTTATGGCTACACCTTC. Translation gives CATSGGARYGYGYTF.

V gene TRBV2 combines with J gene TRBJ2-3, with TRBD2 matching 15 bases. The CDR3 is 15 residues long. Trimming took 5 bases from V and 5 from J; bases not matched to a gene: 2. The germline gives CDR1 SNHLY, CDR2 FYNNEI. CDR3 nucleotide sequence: TGTGCCAGCAGTTGGACTAGCGGGGGGGGAGATACGCAGTATTTT. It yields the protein CASSWTSGGGDTQYF.

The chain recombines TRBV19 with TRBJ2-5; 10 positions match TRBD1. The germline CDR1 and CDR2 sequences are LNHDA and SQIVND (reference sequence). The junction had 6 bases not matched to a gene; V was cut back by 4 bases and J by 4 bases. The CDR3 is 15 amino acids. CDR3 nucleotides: TGTGCCAGTAGTACCCCCAGGACAGGGGGAGAGACCCAGTACTTC. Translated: CASSTPRTGGETQYF.

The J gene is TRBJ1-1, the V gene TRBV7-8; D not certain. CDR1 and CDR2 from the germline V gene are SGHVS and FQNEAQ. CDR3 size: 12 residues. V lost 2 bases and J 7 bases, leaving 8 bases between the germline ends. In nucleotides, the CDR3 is TGTGCCAGCAGCTTAACGGGGATTGAAGCTTTCTTT. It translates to CASSLTGIEAFF. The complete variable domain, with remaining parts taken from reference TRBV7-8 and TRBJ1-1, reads GAGVSQSPRYKVAKRGQDVALRCDPISGHVSLFWYQQALGQGPEFLTYFQNEAQLDKSGLPSDRFFAERPEGSVSTLKIQRTQQEDSAVYLCASSLTGIEAFFGQGTRLTVV.

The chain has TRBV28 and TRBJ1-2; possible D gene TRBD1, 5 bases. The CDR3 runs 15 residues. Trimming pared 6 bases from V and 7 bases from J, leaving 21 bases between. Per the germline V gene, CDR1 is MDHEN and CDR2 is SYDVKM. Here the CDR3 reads CASSPGTARAGGYTF. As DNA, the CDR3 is TGTGCCAGCAGCCCAGGGACCGCGAGAGCGGGTGGCTACACCTTC.

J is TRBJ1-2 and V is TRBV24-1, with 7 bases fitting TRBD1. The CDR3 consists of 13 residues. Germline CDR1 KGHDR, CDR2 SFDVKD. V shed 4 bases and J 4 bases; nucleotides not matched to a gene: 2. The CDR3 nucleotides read TGTGCCACCAGTGAAGGGACAGCCTATGGCTACACCTTC. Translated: CATSEGTAYGYTF.

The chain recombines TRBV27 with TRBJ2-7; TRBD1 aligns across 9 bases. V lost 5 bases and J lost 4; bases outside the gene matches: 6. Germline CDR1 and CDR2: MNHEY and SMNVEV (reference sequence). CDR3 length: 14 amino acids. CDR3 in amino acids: CASSHAGQGYEQYF. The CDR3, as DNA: TGTGCCAGCAGTCACGCTGGACAGGGGTACGAGCAGTACTTC.

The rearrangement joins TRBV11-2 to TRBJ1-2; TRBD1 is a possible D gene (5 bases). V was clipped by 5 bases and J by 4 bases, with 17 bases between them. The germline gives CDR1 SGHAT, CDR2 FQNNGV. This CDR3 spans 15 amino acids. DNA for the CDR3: TGTGCCAGCAGCCCAGGGTCGGGGCCCGGCTATGGCTACACCTTC. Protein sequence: CASSPGSGPGYGYTF.

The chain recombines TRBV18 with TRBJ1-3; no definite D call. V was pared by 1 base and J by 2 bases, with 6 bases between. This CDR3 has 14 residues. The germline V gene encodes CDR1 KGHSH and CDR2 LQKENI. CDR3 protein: CASSPQGTGNTIYF. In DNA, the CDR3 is TGTGCCAGCTCACCACAGGGAACTGGAAACACCATATATTTT.

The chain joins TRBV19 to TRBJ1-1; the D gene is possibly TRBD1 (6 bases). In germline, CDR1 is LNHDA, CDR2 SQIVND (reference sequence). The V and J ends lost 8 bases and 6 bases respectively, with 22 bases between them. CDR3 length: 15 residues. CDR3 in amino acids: CASQSRQDTLPEAFF. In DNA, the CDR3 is TGTGCCAGTCAATCCAGACAGGACACCCTCCCTGAAGCTTTCTTT.

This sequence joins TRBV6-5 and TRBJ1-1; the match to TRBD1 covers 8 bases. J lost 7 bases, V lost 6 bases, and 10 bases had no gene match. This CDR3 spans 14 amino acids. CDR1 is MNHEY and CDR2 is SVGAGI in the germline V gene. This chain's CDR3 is CASSYRDRSDEAFF. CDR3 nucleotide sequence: TGTGCCAGCAGCTACCGGGACAGGTCCGATGAAGCTTTCTTT.

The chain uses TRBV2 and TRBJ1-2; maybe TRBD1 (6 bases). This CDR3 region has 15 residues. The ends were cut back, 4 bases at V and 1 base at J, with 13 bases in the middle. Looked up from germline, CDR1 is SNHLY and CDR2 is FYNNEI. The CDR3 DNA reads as TGTGCCAGCAGTGTTGAACAGGGTATTAACTATGGCTACACCTTC. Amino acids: CASSVEQGINYGYTF. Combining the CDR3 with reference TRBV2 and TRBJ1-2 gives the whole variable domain EPEVTQTPSHQVTQMGQEVILRCVPISNHLYFYWYRQILGQKVEFLVSFYNNEISEKSEIFDDQFSVERPDGSNFTLKIRSTKLEDSAMYFCASSVEQGINYGYTFGSGTRLTVV.

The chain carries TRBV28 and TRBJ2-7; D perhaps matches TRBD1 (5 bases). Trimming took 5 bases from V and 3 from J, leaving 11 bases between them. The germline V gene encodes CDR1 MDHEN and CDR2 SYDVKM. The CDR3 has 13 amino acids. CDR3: CASSIGHIYEQYF. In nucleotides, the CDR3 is TGTGCCAGCAGTATTGGACACATCTACGAGCAGTACTTC.